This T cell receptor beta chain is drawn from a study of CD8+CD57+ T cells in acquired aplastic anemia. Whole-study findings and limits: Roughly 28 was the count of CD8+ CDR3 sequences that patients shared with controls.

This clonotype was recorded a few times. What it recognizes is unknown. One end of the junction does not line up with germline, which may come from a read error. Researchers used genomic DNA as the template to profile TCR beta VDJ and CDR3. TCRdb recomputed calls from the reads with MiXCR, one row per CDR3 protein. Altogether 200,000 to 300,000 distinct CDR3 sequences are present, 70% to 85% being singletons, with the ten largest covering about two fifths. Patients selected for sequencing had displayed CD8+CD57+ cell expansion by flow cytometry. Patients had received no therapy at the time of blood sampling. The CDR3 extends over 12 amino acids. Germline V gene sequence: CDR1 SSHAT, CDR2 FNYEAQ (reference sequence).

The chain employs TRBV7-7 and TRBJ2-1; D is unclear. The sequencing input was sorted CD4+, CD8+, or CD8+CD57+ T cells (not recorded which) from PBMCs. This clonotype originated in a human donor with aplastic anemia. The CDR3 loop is CASSQRWYEQFF. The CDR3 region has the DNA TGCGCCAGCAGCCAAAGATGGTATGAGCAGTTCTTC.